A selection of T cell receptor beta chains follows, all from one sample in a study of radiation and T cells in renal cell carcinoma. Profiling relied on immunoSEQ multiplex PCR, and the TCRdb table lists in-frame clones only, not all of them. The sample records about 26,000 clones, around 85% being singletons. The sample consisted of blood, taken from a patient whose treatment included radiotherapy and nephrectomy. The source of these receptors is a man in his sixties with renal cell carcinoma. Each CDR3 is given with its conserved first and last residue. D genes are given only for firm matches. Size is omitted from some rows. Given values are once, few, many or a class for expanded clones.

cdr3_nt cdr3_aa v_call d_call j_call clone_size
TGTGCAAGTCGGCGGACTAAGGCGGCCCCGATCTCCTACGAGCAGTACTTC CASRRTKAAPISYEQYF TRBV12-2 NA TRBJ2-7 NA
TGTGCCAGCAGCTTTCTACAGGGGCCTTCACCCCTCCACTTT CASSFLQGPSPLHF TRBV7-2 TRBD1 TRBJ1-6 NA
TGTGCCAGCAGCTCTCGGGCAGCTAGCTCCTACGAGCAGTACTTC CASSSRAASSYEQYF TRBV5-6 NA TRBJ2-7 NA
TGCAGCGGGATCGGTGACTGGAACATTCAGTACTTC CSGIGDWNIQYF TRBV29-1 NA TRBJ2-4 NA
TGTGCCAGCAGAGAACAGGGGGCCGGCAAAAACATTCAGTACTTC CASREQGAGKNIQYF TRBV25-1 TRBD1 TRBJ2-4 NA
TGTGCCAGCTCACCTCACAGCAATCAGCCCCAGCATTTT CASSPHSNQPQHF TRBV18 NA TRBJ1-5 NA
TGTGCCAGCAGCTTTCTAGCGGGAGGAGGCGAGCAGTACTTC CASSFLAGGGEQYF TRBV7-2 TRBD2 TRBJ2-7 few
TGTGCCAGCAGCCCGACAGGGGGCATGGGCAATGAGCAGTTCTTC CASSPTGGMGNEQFF TRBV6-5 TRBD1 TRBJ2-1 NA
TGTGCCAGCAGTGTCGACTGGGAGCAGTTCTTC CASSVDWEQFF TRBV2 NA TRBJ2-1 NA
TGCGCCAGCAGCCAAGATACGGACGGTAGTTGGCCCCAGCATTTT CASSQDTDGSWPQHF TRBV4-1 NA TRBJ1-5 NA
TGCGCCAGCAGCGAGCACAGGTCTAGGACCTACGAGCAGTACTTC CASSEHRSRTYEQYF TRBV5-1 NA TRBJ2-7 NA
TGCAGCGTCCGGGGACTAGCGCACAATGAGCAGTTCTTC CSVRGLAHNEQFF TRBV29-1 TRBD2 TRBJ2-1 NA
TGTGCCAGCAGTCGGTTGAGCGGTACCAATGAGCAGTTCTTC CASSRLSGTNEQFF TRBV6-1 NA TRBJ2-1 few
TGTGCCAGCAAGGACAGGATGAACACTGAAGCTTTCTTT CASKDRMNTEAFF TRBV6-5 TRBD1 TRBJ1-1 NA
TGTGCCAGCAGCCCAGGGGCCCGCTCCTACAATGAGCAGTTCTTC CASSPGARSYNEQFF TRBV7-2 NA TRBJ2-1 once
TGCGCCAGCAGCCCCCATCATACTAGCGACGTATCCGGTGAGCAGTTCTTC CASSPHHTSDVSGEQFF TRBV5-1 TRBD2 TRBJ2-1 NA
TGTGCCAGCAGCTATGGCGGGAGCACCGGGGAGCTGTTTTTT CASSYGGSTGELFF TRBV7-2 TRBD2 TRBJ2-2 NA
TGCAGCACGTCACAGGGGGAAGCCTACGAGCAGTACTTC CSTSQGEAYEQYF TRBV29-1 TRBD1 TRBJ2-7 NA
TGTGCCTGGAGTACGTTCTATAGCAATCAGCCCCAGCATTTT CAWSTFYSNQPQHF TRBV30 NA TRBJ1-5 NA
TGTGCCAGCAGCCCAGGGGGTCGGGGTCAGCCCCAGCATTTT CASSPGGRGQPQHF TRBV28 TRBD1 TRBJ1-5 NA
TGTGCCAGCAGCGGTCAGACAGGTCGTGAGACCCAGTACTTC CASSGQTGRETQYF TRBV2 NA TRBJ2-5 NA
TGCAGCGTCCGGGACAGGGTAACCTACGAGCAGTACTTC CSVRDRVTYEQYF TRBV29-1 TRBD1 TRBJ2-7 few
TGTGCCAGCAGCTTACGGGCCGGGGTTGGGTACGAGCAGTACTTC CASSLRAGVGYEQYF TRBV11-2 NA TRBJ2-7 NA
TGTGCCACCGCCCCGCGGAGCTACAATGAGCAGTTCTTC CATAPRSYNEQFF TRBV15 NA TRBJ2-1 NA
TGTGCCAGCAGTCCCCTGGGAGGGGCTCGTGAAAAACTGTTTTTT CASSPLGGAREKLFF TRBV25-1 NA TRBJ1-4 NA
TGTGCCAGCAGTGACCAGGGAAGCACTGAAGCTTTCTTT CASSDQGSTEAFF TRBV25-1 NA TRBJ1-1 NA
TGTGCCAGCAGCATGGGGCCGGGACAGACTTTTATTAACTATGGCTACACCTTC CASSMGPGQTFINYGYTF TRBV7-9 TRBD1 TRBJ1-2 NA